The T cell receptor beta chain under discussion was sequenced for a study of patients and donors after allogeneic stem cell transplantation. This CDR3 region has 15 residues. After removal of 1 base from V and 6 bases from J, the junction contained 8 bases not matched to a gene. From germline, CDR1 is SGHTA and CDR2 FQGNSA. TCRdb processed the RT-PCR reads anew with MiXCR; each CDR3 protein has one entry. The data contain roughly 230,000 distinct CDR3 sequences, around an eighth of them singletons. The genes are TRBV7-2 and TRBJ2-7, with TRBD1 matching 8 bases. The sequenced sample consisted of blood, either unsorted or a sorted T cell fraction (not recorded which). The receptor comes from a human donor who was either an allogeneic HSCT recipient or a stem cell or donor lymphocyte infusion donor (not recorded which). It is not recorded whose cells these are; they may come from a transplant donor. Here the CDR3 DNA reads TGTGCCAGCAGCTTAGGGGGACAGGACCCTTTCGAGCAGTACTTC. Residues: CASSLGGQDPFEQYF.